The T cell receptor (beta chain) under discussion was sequenced for a study of regulatory T cells. Patients aged 2 to 39 years had fewer naive T cells. Sorting split CD4+ cells into CD25-high CD127-low Tregs and CD25-low CD127-high conventional T cells. Germline CDR1 reads SNHLY; CDR2 reads FYNNEI. V was shortened by 9 bases and J by 0 bases, with 12 bases between the two germline ends. This CDR3 has 14 amino acids. Study-wide results and limits: Hydrophobic residues at CDR3 positions 6 and 7 were enriched in conventional CD4+ T cells of CD3G-deficient patients. In patients, unique TRB V-J pairs were restricted and V/J usage skewed, especially in Tregs.

A remark on this clone: Its antigen is currently unknown.

The primer mix had 52 TRBV and 13 TRBJ primers. Libraries were prepared by immunoSEQ multiplex PCR; TCRdb keeps only in-frame clonotypes and omits some of them. Of over 25,000 clones listed, around 90% are singletons. This TCR was sampled from a person aged 18 to 30 with CD3G deficiency. This rearrangement joins TRBV2 to TRBJ1-3; D might be TRBD1 (6 bases). Sequencing was performed on conventional CD4+ T cells sorted from blood. This CDR3 reads CARKQGSSGNTIYF. CDR3 nucleotides: TGTGCCAGAAAACAGGGATCCTCTGGAAACACCATATATTTT.